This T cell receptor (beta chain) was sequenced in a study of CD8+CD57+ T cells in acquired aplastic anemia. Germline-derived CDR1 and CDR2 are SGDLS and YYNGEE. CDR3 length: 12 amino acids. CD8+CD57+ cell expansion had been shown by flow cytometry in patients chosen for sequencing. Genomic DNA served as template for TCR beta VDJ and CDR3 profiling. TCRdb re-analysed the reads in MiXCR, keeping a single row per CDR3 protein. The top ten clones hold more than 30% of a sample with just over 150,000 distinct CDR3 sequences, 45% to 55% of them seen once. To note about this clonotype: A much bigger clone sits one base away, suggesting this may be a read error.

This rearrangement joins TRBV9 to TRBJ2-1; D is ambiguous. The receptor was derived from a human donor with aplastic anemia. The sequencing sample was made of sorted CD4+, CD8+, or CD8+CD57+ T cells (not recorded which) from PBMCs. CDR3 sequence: CAGSVDNNEQFF. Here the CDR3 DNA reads TGTGCCGGCAGCGTCGATAACAATGAGCAGTTCTTC.